This entry is about one T cell receptor beta chain. This sample is part of a study of blood T cell repertoires in COVID-19. Using immunoSEQ multiplex PCR, the repertoire was profiled, and TCRdb retains in-frame clones only, with some absent. The sample records 150,000 to 200,000 clones, about 90% being singletons. Germline-derived CDR1 and CDR2 are SGHRS and YFSETQ. The CDR3 has 15 residues. The V and J ends lost 4 bases and 1 base respectively, with 11 bases between them. V and J are TRBV5-1 and TRBJ2-2; D perhaps matches TRBD1 (6 bases). This receptor was obtained from a woman aged 70-85 years with acute or convalescent COVID-19. The material sequenced was peripheral blood. Here the CDR3 DNA reads TGCGCCAGCAGCGTGGGACACGAGAACACCGGGGAGCTGTTTTTT. It yields the protein CASSVGHENTGELFF.